The 9 T cell receptor beta chains below were found in one sample sequenced in a study of shared clonotypes between healthy human individuals. Libraries were prepared by immunoSEQ multiplex PCR; TCRdb keeps only in-frame clonotypes and omits some of them. The profile shows some 2.1 million clones, 85% to 95% of them singletons. Sequenced input: naive CD4+ T cells sorted from blood. The subset: CD45RA+ positively selected. These receptors all stem from a man between 18 and 29 years old in good health.

V and J are TRBV18 and TRBJ1-1; 8 bases align to TRBD1. The CDR3 is made up of 15 amino acids. Germline CDR1 and CDR2: KGHSH and LQKENI. J was trimmed by 1 base and V by 4 bases; bases with no gene match: 5. The DNA for the CDR3 is TGTGCCAGCTCACGGACGGACAGGGAGAACACTGAAGCTTTCTTT. Protein product: CASSRTDRENTEAFF.

J is TRBJ2-1 and V is TRBV28; 8 bases align to TRBD2. Unmatched junction bases numbered 13, after V lost 6 bases and J lost 12 bases. The CDR3 spans 14 residues. The germline CDR1 and CDR2 sequences are MDHEN and SYDVKM. The CDR3 is CASSRPGLGVGQFF. CDR3 nucleotides: TGTGCCAGCAGCCGACCGGGACTAGGTGTAGGGCAGTTCTTC.

The chain couples TRBV4-2 to TRBJ2-1; D uncertain. The CDR3 sequence is 13 residues long. The V end was cut by 0 bases, the J end by 4 bases, with 4 bases between. Germline V CDR1 and CDR2: LGHNA, YNFKEQ. DNA of the CDR3: TGTGCCAGCAGCCAAGATGGATACAATGAGCAGTTCTTC. It specifies CASSQDGYNEQFF.

The chain joins TRBV5-1 to TRBJ2-1; D gene uncertain. V was trimmed by 3 bases and J by 0 bases, leaving 10 bases between them. This CDR3 is 15 amino acids long. Germline CDR1 and CDR2: SGHRS and YFSETQ. Here the CDR3 reads CASSSRAVSYNEQFF. For the CDR3, the DNA is TGCGCCAGCAGCTCTAGGGCTGTCTCCTACAATGAGCAGTTCTTC. Looking up the rest from reference TRBV5-1 and TRBJ2-1 gives the full variable domain: KAGVTQTPRYLIKTRGQQVTLSCSPISGHRSVSWYQQTPGQGLQFLFEYFSETQRNKGNFPGRFSGRQFSNSRSEMNVSTLELGDSALYLCASSSRAVSYNEQFFGPGTRLTVL.

This sequence joins TRBV5-1 and TRBJ2-7; D gene ambiguous. CDR3 length: 17 amino acids. Trimming removed 0 bases at V and 3 bases at J, with 19 bases between. Germline assignment: CDR1 SGHRS and CDR2 YFSETQ. The CDR3 region is CASSLDNLGPTNYEQYF. For the CDR3, the DNA is TGCGCCAGCAGCTTGGACAACCTAGGACCGACCAACTACGAGCAGTACTTC.

A single count supports this clone. The rearrangement joins TRBV30 to TRBJ1-1, with no clear D. Looked up from germline, CDR1 is GTSNPN and CDR2 is SVGIG (reference sequence). CDR3 length equals 14 residues. V lost 2 bases to trimming and J lost 2 bases, with 12 bases between them. The CDR3 region is CAWSLETGNTEAFF. The CDR3 DNA reads as TGTGCCTGGAGTCTGGAAACTGGAAACACTGAAGCTTTCTTT.

The J gene is TRBJ1-1, the V gene TRBV5-4, with a tentative D call TRBD1 (5 bases). The CDR3 is 15 amino acids. In germline, CDR1 is SGHNT, CDR2 YYREEE (reference sequence). With 0 bases removed from V and 1 base from J, the gap between germline ends came to 10 bases. CDR3 region: CASSLGQGSNTEAFF. CDR3 nucleotides: TGTGCCAGCAGCTTGGGTCAGGGATCGAACACTGAAGCTTTCTTT.

The V call is TRBV6-1, the J call TRBJ2-3, with 8 bases fitting TRBD1. Trimming cost V 7 bases and J 4 bases; bases outside gene matches: 10. This CDR3 region has 15 residues. Looked up from germline, CDR1 is MNHNS and CDR2 is SASEGT. The CDR3 is CASIPGQGAPDTQYF. The CDR3 DNA is TGTGCCAGCATCCCCGGCCAGGGGGCCCCAGATACGCAGTATTTT.

The rearrangement links TRBV9 to TRBJ2-5, with 8 bases that match TRBD2. The CDR3 length is 16 residues. Losses at the gene ends were 1 base for V and 3 bases for J; bases not matched to a gene: 8. CDR1 SGDLS and CDR2 YYNGEE come from the germline V gene. The CDR3 region is CASSVWGSGTKETQYF. The CDR3 DNA reads TGTGCCAGCAGCGTATGGGGTAGCGGGACAAAAGAGACCCAGTACTTC. Variable domain in full (rest from reference TRBV9 and TRBJ2-5): DSGVTQTPKHLITATGQRVTLRCSPRSGDLSVYWYQQSLDQGLQFLIQYYNGEERAKGNILERFSAQQFPDLHSELNLSSLELGDSALYFCASSVWGSGTKETQYFGPGTRLLVL.